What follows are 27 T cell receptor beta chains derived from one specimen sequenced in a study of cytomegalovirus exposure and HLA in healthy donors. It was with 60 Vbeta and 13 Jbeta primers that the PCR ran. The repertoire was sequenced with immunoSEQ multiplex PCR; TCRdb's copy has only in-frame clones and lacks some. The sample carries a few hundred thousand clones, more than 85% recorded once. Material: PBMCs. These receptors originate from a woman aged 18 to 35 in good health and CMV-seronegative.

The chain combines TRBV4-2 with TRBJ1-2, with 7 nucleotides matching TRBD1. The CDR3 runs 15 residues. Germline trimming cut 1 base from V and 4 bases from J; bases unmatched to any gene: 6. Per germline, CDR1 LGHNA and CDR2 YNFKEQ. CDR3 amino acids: CASSQGTGVIYGYTF. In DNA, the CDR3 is TGTGCCAGCAGCCAAGGTACAGGGGTTATCTATGGCTACACCTTC.

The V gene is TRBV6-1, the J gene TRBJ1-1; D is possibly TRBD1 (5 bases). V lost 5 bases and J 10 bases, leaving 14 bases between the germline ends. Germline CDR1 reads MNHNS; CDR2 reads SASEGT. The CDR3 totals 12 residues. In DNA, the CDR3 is TGTGCCAGCAGTTTCTCAGGGTCGGCAGCTTTCTTT. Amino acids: CASSFSGSAAFF.

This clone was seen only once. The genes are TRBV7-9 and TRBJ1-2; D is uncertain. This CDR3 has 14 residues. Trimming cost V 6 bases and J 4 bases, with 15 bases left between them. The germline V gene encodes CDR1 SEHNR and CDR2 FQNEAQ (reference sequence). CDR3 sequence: CASRSEGIVYGYTF. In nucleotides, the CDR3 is TGTGCCAGCAGGTCTGAGGGTATAGTCTATGGCTACACCTTC.

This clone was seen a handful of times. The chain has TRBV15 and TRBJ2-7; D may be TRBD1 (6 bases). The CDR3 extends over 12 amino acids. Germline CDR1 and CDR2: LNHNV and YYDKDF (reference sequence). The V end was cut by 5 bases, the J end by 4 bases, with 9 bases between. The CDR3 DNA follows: TGTGCCACCAGCCAGGGGAAGTACGAGCAGTACTTC. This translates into CATSQGKYEQYF.

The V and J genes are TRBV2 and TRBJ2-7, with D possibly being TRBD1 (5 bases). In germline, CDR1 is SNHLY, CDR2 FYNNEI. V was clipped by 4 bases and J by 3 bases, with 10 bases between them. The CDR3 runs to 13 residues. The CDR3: CASSAGHGYEQYF. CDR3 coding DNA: TGTGCCAGCAGTGCCGGACACGGCTACGAGCAGTACTTC.

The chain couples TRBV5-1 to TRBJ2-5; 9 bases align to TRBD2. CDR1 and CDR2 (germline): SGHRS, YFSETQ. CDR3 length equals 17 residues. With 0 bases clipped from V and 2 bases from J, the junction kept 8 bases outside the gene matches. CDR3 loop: CASSLGLAGMGQETQYF. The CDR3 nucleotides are TGCGCCAGCAGCTTGGGGCTAGCGGGGATGGGGCAAGAGACCCAGTACTTC.

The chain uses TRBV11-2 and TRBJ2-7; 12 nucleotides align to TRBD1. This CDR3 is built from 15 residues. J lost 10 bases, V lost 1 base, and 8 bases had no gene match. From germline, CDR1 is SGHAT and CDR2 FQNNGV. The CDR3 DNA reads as TGTGCCAGCAGCTTAGGGGCGGGGACAGGGGGCGGACAGTACTTC. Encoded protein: CASSLGAGTGGGQYF.

The CDR3 here is CASSKIIDNQPQHF. The DNA for the CDR3 is TGTGCCAGCAGCAAAATAATAGACAATCAGCCCCAGCATTTT. The chain is built from TRBV21-1 and TRBJ1-5. TRBV21-1 is a listed pseudogene. This CDR3 has 14 residues.

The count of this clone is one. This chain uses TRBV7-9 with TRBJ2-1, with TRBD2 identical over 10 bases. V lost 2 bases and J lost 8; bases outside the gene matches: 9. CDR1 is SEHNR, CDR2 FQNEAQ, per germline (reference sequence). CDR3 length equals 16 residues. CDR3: CASSLPSGRARDEQFF. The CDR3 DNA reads TGTGCCAGCAGCTTACCGAGCGGGAGGGCCAGAGATGAGCAGTTCTTC.

CDR3 in DNA: TGTGCCAGCAGCCAGCGGTTAGTAGCGACCACCGGGGAGCTGTTTTTT. Encoded protein: CASSQRLVATTGELFF. The V and J genes are TRBV4-2 and TRBJ2-2; D is perhaps TRBD2 (5 bases). This CDR3 has 16 residues. The V end was cut by 3 bases, the J end by 4 bases, with 15 bases between. CDR1 is LGHNA and CDR2 is YNFKEQ in the germline V gene.

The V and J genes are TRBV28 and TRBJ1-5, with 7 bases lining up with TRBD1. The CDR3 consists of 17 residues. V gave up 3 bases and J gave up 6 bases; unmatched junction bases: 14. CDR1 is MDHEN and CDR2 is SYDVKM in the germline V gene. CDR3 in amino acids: CASSLGGGGGASQPQHF. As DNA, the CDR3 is TGTGCCAGCAGTTTGGGTGGAGGAGGGGGCGCAAGTCAGCCCCAGCATTTT.

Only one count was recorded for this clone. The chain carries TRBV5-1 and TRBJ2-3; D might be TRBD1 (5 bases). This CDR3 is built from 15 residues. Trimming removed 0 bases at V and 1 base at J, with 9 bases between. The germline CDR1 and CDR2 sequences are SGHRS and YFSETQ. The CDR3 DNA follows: TGCGCCAGCAGCTTGGTACAGGCGGGCACAGATACGCAGTATTTT. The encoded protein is CASSLVQAGTDTQYF.

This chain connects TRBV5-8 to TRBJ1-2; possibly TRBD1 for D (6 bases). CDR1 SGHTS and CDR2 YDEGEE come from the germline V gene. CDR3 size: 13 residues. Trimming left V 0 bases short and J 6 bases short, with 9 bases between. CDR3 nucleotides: TGTGCCAGCAGCTTGGGACAGGTTAATGGCTACACCTTC. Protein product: CASSLGQVNGYTF.

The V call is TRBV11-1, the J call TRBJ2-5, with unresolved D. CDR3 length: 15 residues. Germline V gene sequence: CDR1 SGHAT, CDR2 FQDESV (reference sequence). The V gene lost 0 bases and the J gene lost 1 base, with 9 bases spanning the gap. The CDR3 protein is CASSLAPYSQETQYF. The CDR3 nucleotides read TGTGCCAGCAGCTTAGCGCCTTATAGCCAAGAGACCCAGTACTTC.

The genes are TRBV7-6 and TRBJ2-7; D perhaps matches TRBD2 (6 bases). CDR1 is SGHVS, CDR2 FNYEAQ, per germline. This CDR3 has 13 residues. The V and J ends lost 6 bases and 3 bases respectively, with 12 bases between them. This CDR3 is CASSPTGDYEQYF. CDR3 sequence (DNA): TGTGCCAGCAGTCCCACGGGGGACTACGAGCAGTACTTC.

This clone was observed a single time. The CDR3 bases are TGCGCCAGCAGCCAGCGATTTAGACTAGCGGGGGCCAGTGAGCAGTTCTTC. Translating it yields CASSQRFRLAGASEQFF. The rearrangement joins TRBV4-3 to TRBJ2-1, with TRBD2 matching over 12 bases. Trimming removed 3 bases from V and 9 bases from J; junction bases left unmatched: 12. The CDR3 extends over 17 amino acids. The germline V gene encodes CDR1 LGHNA and CDR2 YSLEER.

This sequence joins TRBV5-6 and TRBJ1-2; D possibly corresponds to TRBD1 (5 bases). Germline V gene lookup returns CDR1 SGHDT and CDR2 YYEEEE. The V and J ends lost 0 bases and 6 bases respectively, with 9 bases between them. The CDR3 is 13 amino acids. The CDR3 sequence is CASSLVVGDGYTF. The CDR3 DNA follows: TGTGCCAGCAGCTTGGTTGTAGGGGATGGCTACACCTTC.

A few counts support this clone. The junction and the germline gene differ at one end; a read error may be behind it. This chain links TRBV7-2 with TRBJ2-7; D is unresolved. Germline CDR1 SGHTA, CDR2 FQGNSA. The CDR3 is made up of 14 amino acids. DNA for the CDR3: TGTGCCAGCAGCTTAGGTCCCCTCTCCCACGAGCAGTACTTC. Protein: CASSLGPLSHEQYF.

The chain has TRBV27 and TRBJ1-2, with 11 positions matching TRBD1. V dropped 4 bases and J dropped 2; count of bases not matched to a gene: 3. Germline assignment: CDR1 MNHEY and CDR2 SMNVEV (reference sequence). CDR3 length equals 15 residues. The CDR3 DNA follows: TGTGCCAGCAGTTACGGGACAGGGGGGAACTATGGCTACACCTTC. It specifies CASSYGTGGNYGYTF.

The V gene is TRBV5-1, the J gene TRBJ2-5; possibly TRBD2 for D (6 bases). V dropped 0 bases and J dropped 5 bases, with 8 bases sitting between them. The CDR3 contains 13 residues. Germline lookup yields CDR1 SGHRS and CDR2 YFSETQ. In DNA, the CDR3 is TGCGCCAGCAGCTTGGCCGCGGGGGAGACCCAGTACTTC. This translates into CASSLAAGETQYF. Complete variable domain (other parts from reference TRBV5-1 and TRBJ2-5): KAGVTQTPRYLIKTRGQQVTLSCSPISGHRSVSWYQQTPGQGLQFLFEYFSETQRNKGNFPGRFSGRQFSNSRSEMNVSTLELGDSALYLCASSLAAGETQYFGPGTRLLVL.

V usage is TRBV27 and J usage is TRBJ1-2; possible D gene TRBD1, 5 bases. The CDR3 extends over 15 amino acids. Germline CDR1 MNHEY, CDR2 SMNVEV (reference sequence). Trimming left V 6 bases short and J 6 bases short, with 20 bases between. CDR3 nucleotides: TGTGCCAGCAGACCCACAGGACGTCGCTCCAATGGCTACACCTTC. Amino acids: CASRPTGRRSNGYTF.

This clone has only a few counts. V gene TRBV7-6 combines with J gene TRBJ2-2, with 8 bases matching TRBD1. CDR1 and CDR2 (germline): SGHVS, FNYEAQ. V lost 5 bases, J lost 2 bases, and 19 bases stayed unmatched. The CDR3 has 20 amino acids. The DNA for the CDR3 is TGTGCCAGCAGCCTGTCAGCCAGGGGGCAGGTTGCCCGAAACACCGGGGAGCTGTTTTTT. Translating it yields CASSLSARGQVARNTGELFF.

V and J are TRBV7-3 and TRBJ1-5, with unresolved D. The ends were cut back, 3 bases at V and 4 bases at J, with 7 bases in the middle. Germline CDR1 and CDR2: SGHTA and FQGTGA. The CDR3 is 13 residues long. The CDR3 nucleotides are TGTGCCAGCAGCTTTGACGGGAATCAGCCCCAGCATTTT. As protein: CASSFDGNQPQHF.

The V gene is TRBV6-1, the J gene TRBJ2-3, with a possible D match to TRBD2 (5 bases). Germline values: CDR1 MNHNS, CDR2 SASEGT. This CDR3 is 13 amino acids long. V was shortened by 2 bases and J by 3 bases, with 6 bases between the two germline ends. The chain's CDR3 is CASSERGTDTQYF. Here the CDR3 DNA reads TGTGCCAGCAGTGAACGCGGGACAGATACGCAGTATTTT.

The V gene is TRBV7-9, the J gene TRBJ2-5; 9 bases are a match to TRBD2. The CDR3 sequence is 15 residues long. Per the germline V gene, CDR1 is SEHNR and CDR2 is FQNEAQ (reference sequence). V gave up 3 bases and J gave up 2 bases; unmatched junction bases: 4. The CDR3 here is CASSLLAGGQETQYF. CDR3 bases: TGTGCCAGCAGCTTGTTGGCGGGGGGGCAAGAGACCCAGTACTTC.

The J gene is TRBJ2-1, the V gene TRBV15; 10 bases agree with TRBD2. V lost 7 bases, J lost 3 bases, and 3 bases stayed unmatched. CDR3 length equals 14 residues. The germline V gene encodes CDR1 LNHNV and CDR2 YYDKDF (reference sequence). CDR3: CATTLAGIYNEQFF. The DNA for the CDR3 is TGTGCCACCACACTAGCGGGAATCTACAATGAGCAGTTCTTC.

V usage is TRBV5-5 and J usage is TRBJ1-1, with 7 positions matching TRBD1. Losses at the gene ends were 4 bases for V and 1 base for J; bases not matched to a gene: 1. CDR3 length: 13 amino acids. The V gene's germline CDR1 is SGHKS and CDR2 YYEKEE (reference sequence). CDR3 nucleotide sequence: TGTGCCAGCAGCCGACAGGGGAACACTGAAGCTTTCTTT. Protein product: CASSRQGNTEAFF. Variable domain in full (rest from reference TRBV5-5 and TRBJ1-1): DAGVTQSPTHLIKTRGQQVTLRCSPISGHKSVSWYQQVLGQGPQFIFQYYEKEERGRGNFPDRFSARQFPNYSSELNVNALLLGDSALYLCASSRQGNTEAFFGQGTRLTVV.